Below are 24 T cell receptor beta chains sequenced from a single sample in a study of Graves' ophthalmopathy and Graves' hyperthyroidism. CDR3 regions of TCR beta were amplified from RNA transcripts. First-round RT-PCR relied on HTBI primers, and a second-round multiplex PCR came next. TCRdb independently ran MiXCR on the multiplex PCR reads; one entry per CDR3 protein. The data contain a few hundred thousand distinct CDR3 sequences, about 17% of them singletons. Sequences were obtained from peripheral blood. The receptors were gathered from an adult woman with stable Graves' hyperthyroidism.

This clonotype was counted ten times or more. V is TRBV6-4 and J is TRBJ2-2, with a possible D match to TRBD2 (5 bases). Germline loops: CDR1 MRHNA, CDR2 SNTAGT. Trimming shortened V by 5 bases and J by 3 bases, and 19 bases separated the two germline ends. The CDR3 is 17 residues long. In DNA, the CDR3 is TGTGCCAGCAGTACAACTAGGCCTACCCGGGACACCGGGGAGCTGTTTTTT. Encoded protein: CASSTTRPTRDTGELFF.

This clonotype was observed many times. This chain connects TRBV5-1 to TRBJ1-1, with D possibly matching TRBD1 (6 bases). This CDR3 spans 14 amino acids. Germline lookup yields CDR1 SGHRS and CDR2 YFSETQ. V was shortened by 2 bases and J by 1 base, with 9 bases between the two germline ends. CDR3 sequence (DNA): TGCGCCAGCAGCTTAACAGGGTCGAACACTGAAGCTTTCTTT. It encodes CASSLTGSNTEAFF.

This clonotype appeared many times. The J gene is TRBJ1-5, the V gene TRBV24-1, with D possibly matching TRBD1 (5 bases). CDR1 is KGHDR and CDR2 is SFDVKD in the germline V gene. V dropped 7 bases and J dropped 9 bases, with 21 bases sitting between them. This CDR3 is 15 amino acids long. Written as DNA, the CDR3 is TGTGCCACCAGCCGATCCGGGACTGGTACCGGGCCCCAGCATTTT. Translated: CATSRSGTGTGPQHF.

This clonotype was detected only a few times. Possible read error: a much larger clone is one base away. This chain joins TRBV6-1 and TRBJ2-5; D might be TRBD2 (6 bases). Germline V gene data show CDR1 as MNHNS and CDR2 as SASEGT. The length of the CDR3 is 15 residues. The CDR3 loop is CASSELAFPQETKYF. Here the CDR3 DNA reads TGTGCCAGCAGTGAACTAGCGTTCCCCCAAGAGACCAAGTACTTC.

There are many counts of this clonotype. This rearrangement joins TRBV29-1 to TRBJ2-7, with TRBD1 matching 7 bases. The trim removed 7 bases at V and 5 bases at J, leaving 11 bases unmatched. This CDR3 spans 13 amino acids. CDR1 and CDR2 (germline): SQVTM, ANQGSEA. CDR3 amino acids: CSGRRDSGDEQYF. The CDR3 DNA is TGCAGCGGGCGCCGGGACAGTGGAGACGAGCAGTACTTC.

This clonotype was seen at least ten times. The chain recombines TRBV7-2 with TRBJ2-4; 7 bases agree with TRBD2. The CDR3 totals 13 residues. With V trimmed by 4 bases and J by 6 bases, 3 bases remained unmatched. Per germline, CDR1 SGHTA and CDR2 FQGNSA. CDR3 DNA: TGTGCCAGCAGCTCTGGGGGGGGAAACATTCAGTACTTC. It encodes CASSSGGGNIQYF.

This clonotype occurred many times. This sequence joins TRBV2 and TRBJ2-7; 9 bases agree with TRBD1. With V trimmed by 7 bases and J by 3 bases, 7 bases remained unmatched. The CDR3 extends over 14 amino acids. CDR1 is SNHLY and CDR2 is FYNNEI in the germline V gene. The CDR3 DNA is TGTGCCAGCACTCCAGGGACAGGGAACTACGAGCAGTACTTC. This encodes CASTPGTGNYEQYF.

There are many counts of this clonotype. The chain combines TRBV30 with TRBJ2-7; no firm D call. The CDR3 is 12 residues long. Trimming stripped 3 bases from V and 3 bases from J, with 9 bases between. Germline assignment: CDR1 GTSNPN and CDR2 SVGIG (reference sequence). CDR3 sequence reads: CAWSGPFYEQYF. In DNA, the CDR3 is TGTGCCTGGAGCGGGCCATTCTACGAGCAGTACTTC. Filled out from reference TRBV30 and TRBJ2-7, the complete variable domain reads SQTIHQWPATLVQPVGSPLSLECTVEGTSNPNLYWYRQAAGRGLQLLFYSVGIGQISSEVPQNLSASRPQDRQFILSSKKLLLSDSGFYLCAWSGPFYEQYFGPGTRLTVT.

Many counts were recorded for this clonotype. V usage is TRBV10-3 and J usage is TRBJ2-6; D unresolved. V was cut by 0 bases and J by 3 bases, with 21 bases left in between. Per germline, CDR1 ENHRY and CDR2 SYGVKD. The CDR3 extends over 20 amino acids. The CDR3 loop reads CAISESSPRHSGRGANVLTF. The CDR3 DNA reads as TGTGCCATCAGTGAGTCTTCCCCGAGGCACAGTGGGCGTGGGGCCAACGTCCTGACTTTC.

This clonotype was seen ten or more times. CDR3 DNA sequence: TGTGCCAGCAGCTTTCAGGCGACTGAAGCTTTCTTT. It specifies CASSFQATEAFF. The V gene is TRBV11-2, the J gene TRBJ1-1; no clear D. V lost 3 bases and J lost 5, with 7 bases in between. CDR3 length equals 12 residues. Germline V gene lookup returns CDR1 SGHAT and CDR2 FQNNGV.

The V call is TRBV7-8, the J call TRBJ2-7; the match to TRBD1 covers 8 bases. Trimming removed 5 bases from V and 3 bases from J; junction bases left unmatched: 9. The CDR3 contains 15 residues. Germline-derived CDR1 and CDR2 are SGHVS and FQNEAQ. In nucleotides, the CDR3 is TGTGCCAGCAGCCCTCGGGCAGGGGGCTTCTACGAGCAGTACTTC. Its protein product is CASSPRAGGFYEQYF.

This clonotype has ten or more counts. The chain combines TRBV24-1 with TRBJ2-3; D is unresolved. Germline V gene data show CDR1 as KGHDR and CDR2 as SFDVKD. The ends were cut back, 1 base at V and 2 bases at J, with 3 bases in the middle. The CDR3 contains 13 residues. CDR3 protein: CATSDFSTDTQYF. As DNA, the CDR3 is TGTGCCACCAGTGATTTTTCCACAGATACGCAGTATTTT.

This clonotype was seen ten or more times. The V gene is TRBV12-3 or TRBV12-4, the J gene TRBJ2-7, with TRBD1 as a possible D gene (6 bases). The CDR3 extends over 14 amino acids. Trimming cost V 4 bases and J 2 bases, with 12 bases left between them. The CDR3 DNA is TGTGCCAGCAGTTGGACAGAAAAACCCTACGAGCAGTACTTC. Its translation is CASSWTEKPYEQYF.

This clonotype showed up many times. The chain recombines TRBV18 with TRBJ2-5; D gene uncertain. Trimming removed 4 bases at V and 0 bases at J, with 15 bases between. Germline loops: CDR1 KGHSH, CDR2 LQKENI. This CDR3 region has 16 residues. In DNA form, the CDR3 reads TGTGCCAGCTCACAGACCGACGGACCGTACCAAGAGACCCAGTACTTC. Amino acids: CASSQTDGPYQETQYF.

The table lists this clonotype with many counts. The chain links TRBV29-1 to TRBJ2-7, with 11 bases aligning to TRBD1. Germline assignment: CDR1 SQVTM and CDR2 ANQGSEA. There are 13 residues in the CDR3. Germline trimming cut 5 bases from V and 6 bases from J; bases unmatched to any gene: 6. The CDR3 coding sequence is TGCAGCGTTACGGACAGGGGGCAGGGCGAGCAGTACTTC. It yields the protein CSVTDRGQGEQYF.

This clonotype was observed at least ten times. This chain connects TRBV10-3 to TRBJ1-6; 8 bases align to TRBD1. This CDR3 comprises 14 residues. Germline assignment: CDR1 ENHRY and CDR2 SYGVKD. V lost 10 bases to trimming and J lost 9 bases; unmatched junction nucleotides: 11. This CDR3 is CATSQGAVGSPLHF. The CDR3 nucleotides are TGTGCCACCTCCCAGGGGGCGGTCGGTTCACCCCTCCACTTT.

In its sample, this clonotype was seen many times. The J gene is TRBJ2-7, the V gene TRBV2, with 12 bases that match TRBD2. The CDR3 is 16 amino acids. The junction had 6 bases not matched to a gene; V was cut back by 6 bases and J by 0 bases. CDR1 is SNHLY, CDR2 FYNNEI, per germline. The CDR3 bases are TGTGCCAGCAGAGCAAGGACTAGCGGGATCTCCTACGAGCAGTACTTC. Amino acid sequence: CASRARTSGISYEQYF.

This clonotype was observed at least ten times. The chain combines TRBV4-1 with TRBJ2-7, with 7 bases identical to TRBD2. The trim removed 0 bases at V and 3 bases at J, leaving 2 bases unmatched. The CDR3 has 14 amino acids. Per germline, CDR1 MGHRA and CDR2 YSYEKL. The CDR3: CASSQESGIYEQYF. The CDR3 DNA reads as TGCGCCAGCAGCCAAGAAAGCGGGATCTACGAGCAGTACTTC.

This clonotype came up a few times. This sequence may be a read error, since a much larger clone differs from it by one base. This chain links TRBV9 with TRBJ2-2, with a possible D match to TRBD2 (6 bases). The CDR3 runs 15 residues. Germline CDR1 reads SGDLS; CDR2 reads YYNGEE. CDR3 in DNA: TGTGCCAGCAGCGGACGGGACTGGTACACCGGGGAGCTGTGTTTT. It translates to CASSGRDWYTGELCF.

This clonotype was recorded many times. The gene calls are TRBV5-1 and TRBJ2-5; D gene unclear. This CDR3 has 14 residues. Per the germline V gene, CDR1 is SGHRS and CDR2 is YFSETQ. Trimming stripped 0 bases from V and 3 bases from J, with 9 bases between. CDR3 in amino acids: CASSLGPREETQYF. Written as DNA, the CDR3 is TGCGCCAGCAGCTTGGGACCCCGAGAAGAGACCCAGTACTTC.

This clonotype was picked up many times. The CDR3: CSVAHDYEQYF. CDR3 nucleotide sequence: TGCAGCGTTGCCCACGACTACGAGCAGTACTTC. V usage is TRBV29-1 and J usage is TRBJ2-7; D not certain. Trimming took 4 bases from V and 3 from J, leaving 7 bases between them. The CDR3 is made up of 11 amino acids. Germline-derived CDR1 and CDR2 are SQVTM and ANQGSEA.

This clonotype was recorded many times. The rearrangement uses TRBV20-1 and TRBJ2-7; a weak D match, TRBD2 (5 bases). This CDR3 region has 14 residues. V was cut by 5 bases and J by 7 bases, with 21 bases left in between. Germline lookup yields CDR1 DFQATT and CDR2 SNEGSKA (reference sequence). CDR3 region: CSASRRRQRGEQYF. CDR3 nucleotide sequence: TGCAGTGCTTCCCGTCGCCGGCAGCGCGGGGAGCAGTACTTC.

This clonotype has a handful of counts. The V gene is TRBV24-1, the J gene TRBJ2-5; D unclear. Germline loops: CDR1 KGHDR, CDR2 SFDVKD. This CDR3 region has 15 residues. Trimming took off 0 bases at V and 5 bases at J, with 12 bases between the two ends. The chain's CDR3 is CATSDLVTARETQYF. The CDR3 nucleotides read TGTGCCACCAGTGATTTGGTAACAGCCCGGGAGACCCAGTACTTC.

At least ten counts were recorded for this clonotype. The rearrangement links TRBV6-4 to TRBJ2-2; the D gene is possibly TRBD2 (5 bases). The V end lost 0 bases, the J end lost 3 bases, and 8 bases lay between the germline ends. Looked up from germline, CDR1 is MRHNA and CDR2 is SNTAGT. This CDR3 is built from 15 residues. The CDR3 sequence: CASSDSAVDTGELFF. CDR3 nucleotide sequence: TGTGCCAGCAGTGACTCAGCGGTAGACACCGGGGAGCTGTTTTTT.